This T cell receptor (beta chain) was profiled in a study of post-analysis software for immune sequencing data (dated by TCRdb to 2015 to 2017). Regarding the research as a whole: Disease courses on record covered relapsing-remitting, secondary progressive and progressive-relapsing multiple sclerosis, though some patients had no subtype annotation. The patient repertoires were set against approximately 10 previously published healthy control repertoires from donors whose ages ranged from roughly 6 to 27 years. A subset of samples was prepared in parallel using single-end sample barcoding, then pooled and co-amplified after Illumina adapter ligation.

To demonstrate the VDJtools post-analysis software, TCR beta repertoires were profiled from the peripheral blood of more than 10 young patients with multiple sclerosis. Multiple sclerosis patients were children and adolescents aged 6 to 15 years. Receptor amplification or capture employed PCR. Instrument used: Illumina HiSeq 2500. To reduce PCR and sequencing biases, unique molecular identifiers were built into the TCR beta cDNA libraries. Per 1 to 10 million input T cells, roughly 500,000 cDNA molecules were obtained, such that each molecule approximated one T cell. The same protocol used for the earlier healthy control dataset was applied to prepare and sequence the patient libraries. Samples belonging to the same batch were prepared together, multiplexed and sequenced on a shared HiSeq lane. On the study's bioinformatics: MIGEC handled the raw barcoded reads, throwing out single-read molecular identifier groups before consensus assembly and CDR3 extraction. Clonotype tables were post-analysed with VDJtools, and diversity was normalized by down-sampling all datasets to the smallest sample size. Repertoire overlap clustering matched CDR3 amino acid but not nucleotide sequences to correct batch-related cross-sample contamination. Starting from the raw public reads, TCRdb applied fastp trimming at Q25, assembled clones with MiXCR and retained in-frame beta chains. Every distinct CDR3 protein forms one entry, paired with its most common genes and DNA. The V and J calls were determined by TCRdb, not by the authors. A total of some 800,000 distinct CDR3 sequences appear in this sample, under 60% of them only once. Roughly 4.9% of the sample is in the top ten clones.

The paper's findings and limits, for the study overall: The control group was slightly older than the multiple sclerosis patient group. Multiple sclerosis patients had significantly lower normalized Chao1 diversity than controls, a result that suggests substantial peripheral T-cell clonal expansion. Significantly higher frequencies in patients than in controls were found for five TRBV segments, including TRBV5-6, TRBV5-1 and TRBV20-1. Direct clustering with F measure revealed strong co-clustering of samples prepared in the same batch, which led to a batch-effect correction.

The germline V gene encodes CDR1 SGHVS and CDR2 FQNEAQ. Measured from the cysteine to the phenylalanine, the CDR3 is 14 residues long. Kept here is only the CDR3 DNA, which spans 42 bases and is read in frame from base 1. Concerning this clonotype: The antigen it recognizes is unknown. Per-base quality was not reported, and no clone a single base away is much larger than it.

Specimen: blood. Recombination linked TRBV7-8 to TRBJ2-5, with the D gene not confidently named. The last part of the DNA fits TRBJ2-7 better; the J call may be wrong. The receptor comes from a girl under 18 with multiple sclerosis. The DNA sequence follows: TGTGCCAGCAGCGCGTATCTAGAGTTTTCCGAGCAGTACTTC. This yields the protein CASSAYLEFSEQYF.